The text below deals with one T cell receptor beta chain. These data belong to a study of blood T cell repertoires in COVID-19. Looking at the study overall: The samples span acute and convalescent COVID-19 from the United States, Italy and Spain. From T cells, B-cell-depleted T cells, or PBMCs came the material, which was cDNA or gDNA.

Per the original methods: Amplification with reference gene primers provided the estimates of nucleated cell counts. Method: immunoSEQ multiplex PCR; TCRdb's copy keeps in-frame clones and lacks some. V and J calls and clone size are as listed in that table; D and trimming were resolved from the DNA. This table holds about 180,000 clones, roughly 84% found once. Germline CDR1 LGHDT, CDR2 YNNKEL (reference sequence). This CDR3 has 15 amino acids. V gave up 6 bases and J gave up 2 bases; unmatched junction bases: 9. The chain joins TRBV3-1 (or the pseudogene TRBV3-2) to TRBJ1-2; 7 bases map to TRBD1. The clonotype was recovered from a woman aged 45-60 years with COVID-19, enrolled during active disease. Sequenced input: peripheral blood. The CDR3 here is CASSTLGQSNYGYTF. The DNA for the CDR3 is TGTGCCAGCAGTACATTGGGACAGTCGAACTATGGCTACACCTTC.